This T cell receptor beta chain appears in the sequencing data of a study of T-cell memory formation after mild COVID-19. Study observations and caveats: Later expanders leaned CD4+, whereas day 15 to 85 contracting clones were balanced CD4/CD8. Detection of some responders pre-infection suggested pre-existing cross-reactive memory T cells participated.

This clonotype occurred a few times. Its target is not known. The CDR3 is 16 amino acids. The germline V and J ends were trimmed by 5 bases and 7 bases, with 23 bases remaining between them. Germline V gene lookup returns CDR1 SGHAT and CDR2 FQNNGV. 5'RACE with constant-segment primers built TCRalpha and TCRbeta cDNA libraries with UMIs. Each CDR3 protein is one row after TCRdb ran MiXCR on the 5' RACE reads. The sample yields 190,000 or so distinct CDR3 sequences, roughly 23% seen once. The TCR originated in an adult woman who had mild COVID-19 (a few samples of this study predate the infection). Cell type and time point are not known. J is TRBJ1-2 and V is TRBV11-2; tentatively, D is TRBD1 (5 bases). The specimen sequenced was PBMCs or a T cell subset sorted from them (not recorded which). The CDR3 DNA is TGTGCCAGCAGCCCCGCCGGGGTGCCGGCTGGGGGTGGCTACACCTTC. Translating it yields CASSPAGVPAGGGYTF.